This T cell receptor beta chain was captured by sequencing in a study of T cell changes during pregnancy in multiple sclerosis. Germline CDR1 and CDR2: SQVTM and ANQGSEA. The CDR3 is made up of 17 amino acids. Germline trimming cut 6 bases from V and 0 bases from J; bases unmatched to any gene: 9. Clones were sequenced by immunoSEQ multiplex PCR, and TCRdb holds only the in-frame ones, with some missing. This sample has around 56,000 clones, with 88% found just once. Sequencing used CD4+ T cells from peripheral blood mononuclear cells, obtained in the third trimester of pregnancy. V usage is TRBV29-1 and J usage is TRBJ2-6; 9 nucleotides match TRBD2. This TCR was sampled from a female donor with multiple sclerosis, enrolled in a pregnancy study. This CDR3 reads CSVDPAGGTSGANVLTF. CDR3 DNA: TGCAGCGTGGACCCAGCGGGAGGAACCTCTGGGGCCAACGTCCTGACTTTC.